This T cell receptor (beta chain) was profiled in a study of shared clonotypes between healthy human individuals. Findings and limits, study-wide: Naive subsets usually exceeded memory subsets in estimated richness. Among donors, clonotype sharing was expected to be affected by sequencing depth. The study drew on few donors, limiting represented genetic and exposure-history diversity.

Trimming stripped 1 base from V and 5 bases from J, with 13 bases between. CDR3 length: 15 residues. The germline gives CDR1 MNHEY, CDR2 SVGAGI. Comments on this clone: No antigen is known for it.

CD45RO-negative cells were positively selected for CCR7, leaving out terminally differentiated effector memory CD45RA+ cells. Participating donors were healthy, HIV-negative adults free of recent acute infections or vaccinations. The assay was immunoSEQ multiplex PCR, and TCRdb's table has in-frame clones only and misses some. There are about 2 million clones in the sample; less than 95% occur only once, and 0.85% to 1.3% lies in the top ten. The specimen was naive CD8+ T cells sorted from blood. V and J are TRBV6-5 and TRBJ2-3; D perhaps matches TRBD2 (7 bases). The receptor comes from a man aged 18 to 29 in good health. The CDR3 loop is CASSYYSGEGDTQYF. The CDR3 nucleotides read TGTGCCAGCAGTTACTATTCAGGGGAGGGAGATACGCAGTATTTT.